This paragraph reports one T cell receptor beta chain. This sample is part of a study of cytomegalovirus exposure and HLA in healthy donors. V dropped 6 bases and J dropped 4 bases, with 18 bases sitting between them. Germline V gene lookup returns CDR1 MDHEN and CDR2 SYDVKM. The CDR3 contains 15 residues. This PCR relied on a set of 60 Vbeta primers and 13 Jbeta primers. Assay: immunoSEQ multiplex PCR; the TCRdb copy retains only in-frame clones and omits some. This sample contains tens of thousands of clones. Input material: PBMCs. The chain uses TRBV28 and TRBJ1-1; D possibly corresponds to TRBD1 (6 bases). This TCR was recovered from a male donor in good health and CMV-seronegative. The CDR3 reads CASSDQGRGSTEAFF. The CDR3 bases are TGTGCCAGCAGCGACCAGGGGCGCGGTTCCACTGAAGCTTTCTTT.